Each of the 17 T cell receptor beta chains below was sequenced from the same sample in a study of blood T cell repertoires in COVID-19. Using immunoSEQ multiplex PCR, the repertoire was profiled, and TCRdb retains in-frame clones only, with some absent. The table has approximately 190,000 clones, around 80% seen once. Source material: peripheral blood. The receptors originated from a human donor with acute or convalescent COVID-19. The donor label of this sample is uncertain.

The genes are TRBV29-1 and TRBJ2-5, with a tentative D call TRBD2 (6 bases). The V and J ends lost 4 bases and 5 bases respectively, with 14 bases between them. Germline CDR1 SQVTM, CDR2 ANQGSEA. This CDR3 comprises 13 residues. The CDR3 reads CSVGRRVGETQYF. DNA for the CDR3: TGCAGCGTTGGTAGGAGGGTAGGGGAGACCCAGTACTTC.

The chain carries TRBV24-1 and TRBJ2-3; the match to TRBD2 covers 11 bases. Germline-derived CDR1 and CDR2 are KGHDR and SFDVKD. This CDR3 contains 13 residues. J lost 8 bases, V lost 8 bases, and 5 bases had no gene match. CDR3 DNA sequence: TGTGCCACCACAGGGACTAGCGGAGGTACGCAGTATTTT. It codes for CATTGTSGGTQYF.

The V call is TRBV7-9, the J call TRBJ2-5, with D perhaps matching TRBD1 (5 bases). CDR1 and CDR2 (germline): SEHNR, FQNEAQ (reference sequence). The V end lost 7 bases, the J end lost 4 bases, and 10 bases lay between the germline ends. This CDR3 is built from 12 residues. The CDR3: CASNQGGETQYF. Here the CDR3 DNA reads TGTGCCAGCAACCAGGGTGGAGAGACCCAGTACTTC. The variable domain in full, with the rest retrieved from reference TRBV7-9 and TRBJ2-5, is DTGVSQNPRHKITKRGQNVTFRCDPISEHNRLYWYRQTLGQGPEFLTYFQNEAQLEKSRLLSDRFSAERPKGSFSTLEIQRTEQGDSAMYLCASNQGGETQYFGPGTRLLVL.

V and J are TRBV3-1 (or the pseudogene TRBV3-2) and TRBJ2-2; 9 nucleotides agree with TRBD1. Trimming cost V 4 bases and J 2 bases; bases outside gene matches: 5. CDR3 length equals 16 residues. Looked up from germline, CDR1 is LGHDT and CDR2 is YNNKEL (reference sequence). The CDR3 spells CASSLRTGDNTGELFF. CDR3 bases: TGTGCCAGCAGCCTACGGACAGGGGACAACACCGGGGAGCTGTTTTTT.

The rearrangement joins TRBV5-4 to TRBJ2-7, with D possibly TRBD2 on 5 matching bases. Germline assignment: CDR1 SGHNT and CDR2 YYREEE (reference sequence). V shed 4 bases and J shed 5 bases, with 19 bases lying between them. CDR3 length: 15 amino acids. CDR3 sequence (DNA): TGTGCCAGCAGCGACCGGAGGAACACAGTCGACGAGCAGTACTTC. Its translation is CASSDRRNTVDEQYF.

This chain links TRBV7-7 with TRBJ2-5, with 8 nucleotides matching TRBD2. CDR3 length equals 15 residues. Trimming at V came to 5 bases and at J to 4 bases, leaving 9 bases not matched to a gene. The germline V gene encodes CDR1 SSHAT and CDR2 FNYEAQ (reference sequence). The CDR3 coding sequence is TGTGCCAGCAGCAGAGGGACTAGTAGGGGAGAGACCCAGTACTTC. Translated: CASSRGTSRGETQYF.

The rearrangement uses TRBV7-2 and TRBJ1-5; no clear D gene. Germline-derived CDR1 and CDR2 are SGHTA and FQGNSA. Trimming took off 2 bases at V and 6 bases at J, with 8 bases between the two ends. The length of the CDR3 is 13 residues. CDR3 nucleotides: TGTGCCAGCAGCTTAATGTCGTCTCAGCCCCAGCATTTT. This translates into CASSLMSSQPQHF.

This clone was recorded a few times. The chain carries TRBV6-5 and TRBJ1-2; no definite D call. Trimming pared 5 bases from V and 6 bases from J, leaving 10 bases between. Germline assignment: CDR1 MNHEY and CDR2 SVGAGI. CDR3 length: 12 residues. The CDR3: CASSLRLDGYTF. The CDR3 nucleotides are TGTGCCAGCAGTCTGAGACTCGATGGCTACACCTTC.

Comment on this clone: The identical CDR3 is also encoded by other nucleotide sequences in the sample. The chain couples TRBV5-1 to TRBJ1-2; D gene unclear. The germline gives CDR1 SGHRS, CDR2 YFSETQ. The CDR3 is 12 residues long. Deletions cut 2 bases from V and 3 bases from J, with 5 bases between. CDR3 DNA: TGCGCCAGCAGCTTCGGGGACTATGGCTACACCTTC. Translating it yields CASSFGDYGYTF.

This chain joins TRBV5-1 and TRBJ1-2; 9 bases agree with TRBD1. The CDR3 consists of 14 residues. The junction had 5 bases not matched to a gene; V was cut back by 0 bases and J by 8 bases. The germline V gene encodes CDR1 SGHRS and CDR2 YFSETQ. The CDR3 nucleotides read TGCGCCAGCAGCTTGGGCGGACAGGGGAGCGGCTACACCTTC. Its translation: CASSLGGQGSGYTF. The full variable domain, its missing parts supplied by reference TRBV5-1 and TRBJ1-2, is KAGVTQTPRYLIKTRGQQVTLSCSPISGHRSVSWYQQTPGQGLQFLFEYFSETQRNKGNFPGRFSGRQFSNSRSEMNVSTLELGDSALYLCASSLGGQGSGYTFGSGTRLTVV.

Here the CDR3 reads CATSRDRPDEQYF. Written as DNA, the CDR3 is TGTGCCACCAGCAGAGATCGTCCAGACGAGCAGTACTTC. The rearrangement links TRBV15 to TRBJ2-7; D is ambiguous. CDR3 length: 13 residues. The V end was cut by 0 bases, the J end by 5 bases, with 8 bases between. CDR1 is LNHNV and CDR2 is YYDKDF in the germline V gene (reference sequence). The full variable domain, its missing parts supplied by reference TRBV15 and TRBJ2-7, is DAMVIQNPRYQVTQFGKPVTLSCSQTLNHNVMYWYQQKSSQAPKLLFHYYDKDFNNEADTPDNFQSRRPNTSFCFLDIRSPGLGDTAMYLCATSRDRPDEQYFGPGTRLTVT.

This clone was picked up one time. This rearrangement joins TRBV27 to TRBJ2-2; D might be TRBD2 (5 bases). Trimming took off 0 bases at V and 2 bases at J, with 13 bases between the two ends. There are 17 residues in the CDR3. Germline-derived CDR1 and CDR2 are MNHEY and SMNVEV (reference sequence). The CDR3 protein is CASSLSWVLANTGELFF. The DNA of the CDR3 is TGTGCCAGCAGTTTATCGTGGGTGCTAGCCAACACCGGGGAGCTGTTTTTT.

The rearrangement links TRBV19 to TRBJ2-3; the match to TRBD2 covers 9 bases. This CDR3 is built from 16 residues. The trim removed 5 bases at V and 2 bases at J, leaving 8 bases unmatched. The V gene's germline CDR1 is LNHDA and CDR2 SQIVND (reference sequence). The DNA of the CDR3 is TGTGCCAGTAGTTCCCCGACTAGCGGATACACAGATACGCAGTATTTT. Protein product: CASSSPTSGYTDTQYF.

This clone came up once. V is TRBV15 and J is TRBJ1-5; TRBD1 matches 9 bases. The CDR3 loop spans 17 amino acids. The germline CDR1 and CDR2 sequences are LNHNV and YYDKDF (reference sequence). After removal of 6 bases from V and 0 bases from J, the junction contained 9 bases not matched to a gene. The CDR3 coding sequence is TGTGCCACCAGTTATGGACAGGGGCTGCGTAGCAATCAGCCCCAGCATTTT. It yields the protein CATSYGQGLRSNQPQHF.

CDR3 amino acids: CASSPLGTGGRSGANVLTF. Here the CDR3 DNA reads TGTGCCAGCTCACCACTAGGGACAGGGGGCCGATCTGGGGCCAACGTCCTGACTTTC. The chain couples TRBV18 to TRBJ2-6, with 12 nucleotides matching TRBD1. J was trimmed by 1 base and V by 1 base; bases with no gene match: 5. Germline CDR1 KGHSH, CDR2 LQKENI. CDR3 length: 19 residues.

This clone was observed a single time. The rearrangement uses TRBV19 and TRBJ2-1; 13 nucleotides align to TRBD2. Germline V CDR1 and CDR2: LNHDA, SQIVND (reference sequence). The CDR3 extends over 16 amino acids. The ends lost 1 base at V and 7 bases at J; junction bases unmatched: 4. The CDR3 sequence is CASSIVGTSGKNEQFF. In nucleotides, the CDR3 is TGTGCCAGTAGTATAGTCGGGACTAGCGGGAAAAATGAGCAGTTCTTC.

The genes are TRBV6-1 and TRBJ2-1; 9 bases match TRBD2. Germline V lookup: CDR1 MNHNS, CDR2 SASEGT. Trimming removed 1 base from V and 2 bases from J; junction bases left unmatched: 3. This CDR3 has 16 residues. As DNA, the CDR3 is TGTGCCAGCAGTGAAGTGGCGGGAGGGCCCTACAATGAGCAGTTCTTC. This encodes CASSEVAGGPYNEQFF.